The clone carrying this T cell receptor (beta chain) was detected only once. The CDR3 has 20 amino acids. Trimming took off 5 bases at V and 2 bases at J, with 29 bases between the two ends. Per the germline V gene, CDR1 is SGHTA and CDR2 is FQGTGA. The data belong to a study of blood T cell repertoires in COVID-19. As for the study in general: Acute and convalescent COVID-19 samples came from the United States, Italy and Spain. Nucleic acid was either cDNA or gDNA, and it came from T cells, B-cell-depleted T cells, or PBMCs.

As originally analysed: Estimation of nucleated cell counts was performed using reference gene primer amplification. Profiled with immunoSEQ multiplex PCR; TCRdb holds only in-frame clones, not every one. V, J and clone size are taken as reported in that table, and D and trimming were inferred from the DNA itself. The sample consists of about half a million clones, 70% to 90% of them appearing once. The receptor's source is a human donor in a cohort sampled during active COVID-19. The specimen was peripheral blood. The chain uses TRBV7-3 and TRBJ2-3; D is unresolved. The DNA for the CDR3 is TGTGCCAGCAGCCGTCCCAAATCCGTCTTGACCGACACATACACAGATACGCAGTATTTT. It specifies CASSRPKSVLTDTYTDTQYF.